The T cell receptor (beta chain) described here comes from a study of T cells in women clearing cervical HPV infection (dated by TCRdb to 2017 to 2018). In the study overall: Cases were some 26 women with histologically confirmed HPV16-related CIN3 or worse, including a couple of invasive cancers. The 20 to 25 controls were women who cleared a single incident HPV16 infection within 12 months without developing precancer or cancer. Blood from cases was collected at the visit where the lesion was first found, while blood from controls was collected once the infection could no longer be detected. Among cases, blood sampling came a median of roughly 150 days after lesion detection, with an interquartile range of about 85 to 200 days. Because only a few women had HLA typing data, the possibility that HLA type acted as a confounder could not be ruled out. An exploratory proof-of-principle case-control study, nested within the Guanacaste HPV Natural History Study in Costa Rica, was conducted to compare TCR repertoires across cervical HPV16 outcomes. Cases and controls were matched on year of sample collection and on age within five years. Cases had a median age of about 34 years and controls had a median age of about 41, with no significant differences in baseline characteristics. In the parent cohort, about 10,000 women aged 18 or older were enrolled in Guanacaste, Costa Rica, during about 1993 to 1994 and then followed for less than 8 years. As quality controls, five blinded duplicates were added to each group, bringing the total to roughly 60 samples made up of around 50 participants and some ten replicates. Broader findings and caveats from the paper: By combining richness with V gene abundances, random forest classifiers separated cases from controls with an estimated AUC of under 0.85. Cases had lower TRBV6-7 relative abundance than controls (about 0.099% versus 0.16%; Bonferroni P = 0.0008). TCR repertoire richness was significantly higher in CIN3+ cases than in controls across sequencing depths, while evenness did not differ. T-cell numbers per sample were unknown, so richness differences could reflect varying T-cell content rather than repertoire biology. Because of the cross-sectional design, the study could not determine whether the associations came before infection or resulted from infection, and neither effector/memory subsets nor HPV-specific T cells were isolated.

From the germline V gene, CDR1 is MNHNS and CDR2 is SASEGT. V is clipped by 4 bases and J by 5 bases, and the sequence between their germline boundaries is 9 bases long. From cysteine to phenylalanine, the CDR3 is 12 amino acids long. The DNA shown is the part of the CDR3 that was read: 27 bases, in frame from base 1. A word on this clone: What this receptor recognizes is not known. The DNA ends 3 residues before the CDR3 does, and the rest of the CDR3 is filled in from the germline J gene.

Every participant had a single incident cervical HPV16 infection, and prevalent HPV16 infections were excluded. Cervical HPV DNA was detected with MY09/MY11 PCR, and genotyping was done by dot-blot hybridization. Approximately 15 mL of heparinized blood were centrifuged, and the buffy coat was aliquoted, frozen at -30°C, then stored at -80°C. QIAGEN kits were used to extract genomic DNA from the buffy coat specimens. TCR beta CDR3 regions were amplified by multiplex PCR using the immunoSEQ assay from an average of around 1.2 ug genomic DNA per sample. To correct primer bias, the assay used a complete synthetic TCR repertoire to set an amplification baseline. The amplicons were sequenced on the Illumina platform. In the authors' own workflow: Error correction of the sequences involved clustering with frequency ratios plus a modified nearest-neighbor algorithm, after which the sequences were analyzed in the immunoSEQ Analyzer using IMGT gene definitions. At each rarefaction depth, TCR richness and evenness were averaged across 20 rarefaction repeats, and samples with fewer sequences than that depth were excluded. V, D and J gene relative abundances were compared between groups with Wilcoxon rank sum tests, applying FDR correction. For the blinded duplicates, the intraclass correlation was nearly 96% for TCR richness and averaged roughly 75% across around 61 gene segments. TCRdb took this table from immuneACCESS and kept in-frame rearrangements with V and J called. Such tables lack part of the clones; where checked against another copy, unresolved V genes explain under half of the gap, and the rest is unexplained. That table is the source of V, J and clone size, and D and trimming were worked out from the DNA. This sample's listing comprises some 20,000 clones. Jointly, the top ten make up roughly 4.7% of the sample.

This sequence originates from a woman between 18 and 75 years old with a cervical HPV16 infection that either progressed to CIN3+ or cleared (not recorded which). The sample was blood buffy coat. This receptor chain uses TRBV6-1 and TRBJ2-7, and perhaps TRBD2 as D gene, on 7 matching bases. The sequenced part of the CDR3 DNA is TGTGCCAGCAGTGCGGGGGGCCACGAG. It codes for CASSAGGHE. The entire CDR3 protein is CASSAGGHEQYF.